This entry lists 28 T cell receptor beta chains sequenced from one sample in a study of T cell repertoires in cytomegalovirus infection. TCRdb redid the calling of the reads with MiXCR, one entry per CDR3 protein. Of about 190,000 distinct CDR3 sequences in the sample, less than 9.5% were seen once. The sequenced sample was PBMCs. The receptors here all came from a human donor in good health (CMV status not recorded). Some clones in this sample may be carry-over from other donors' samples.

Many counts were recorded for this clonotype. The chain combines TRBV7-9 with TRBJ2-5, with TRBD2 matching over 12 bases. CDR1 is SEHNR, CDR2 FQNEAQ, per germline (reference sequence). V gave up 4 bases and J gave up 5 bases; unmatched junction bases: 8. The CDR3 totals 16 residues. The CDR3 DNA sequence: TGTGCCAGCAGCTCCGGGACTAGCGGGCAGAGGGAGACCCAGTACTTC. Translation: CASSSGTSGQRETQYF.

This clonotype was seen at least ten times. The chain uses TRBV11-2 and TRBJ1-1; a weak D match, TRBD1 (5 bases). This CDR3 has 18 residues. V lost 7 bases and J 6 bases, leaving 30 bases between the germline ends. Per germline, CDR1 SGHAT and CDR2 FQNNGV. CDR3 residues: CASNLLNRGRGGRPEAFF. The CDR3 nucleotides read TGTGCCAGCAACCTCCTTAATAGGGGAAGGGGCGGTAGACCTGAAGCTTTCTTT.

This chain uses TRBV30 with TRBJ2-2; 9 nucleotides agree with TRBD1. CDR3 size: 13 residues. Germline values: CDR1 GTSNPN, CDR2 SVGIG (reference sequence). V gave up 5 bases and J gave up 7 bases; unmatched junction bases: 5. CDR3 sequence: CAWDRGLVGELFF. The CDR3 DNA follows: TGTGCCTGGGACAGGGGGTTGGTCGGGGAGCTGTTTTTT.

The chain has TRBV29-1 and TRBJ2-1; 12 bases align to TRBD2. This CDR3 spans 16 amino acids. V shed 4 bases, J shed 2 bases, and the junction held 6 bases outside the gene matches. The V gene's germline CDR1 is SQVTM and CDR2 ANQGSEA. CDR3 nucleotide sequence: TGCAGCGTTGGGGAACTAGCGGGGGGCCCCTACAATGAGCAGTTCTTC. Translation: CSVGELAGGPYNEQFF.

This clonotype was seen at least ten times. The chain has TRBV6-2 or TRBV6-3 and TRBJ2-7; 7 nucleotides align to TRBD1. The CDR3 spans 13 residues. V shed 6 bases and J 2 bases; nucleotides not matched to a gene: 4. Germline CDR1 reads MNHEY; CDR2 reads SVGEGT. The CDR3 here is CASSDGTAYEQYF. CDR3 DNA: TGTGCCAGCAGCGACGGGACAGCCTACGAGCAGTACTTC.

This clonotype was counted ten times or more. The CDR3 is CASTLTGSSYEQYF. The DNA for the CDR3 is TGTGCCAGCACCCTGACGGGCAGCTCCTACGAGCAGTACTTC. V usage is TRBV7-6 and J usage is TRBJ2-7; D uncertain. Looked up from germline, CDR1 is SGHVS and CDR2 is FNYEAQ. The V end was cut by 7 bases, the J end by 0 bases, with 13 bases between. CDR3 size: 14 residues.

At least ten counts were recorded for this clonotype. This rearrangement joins TRBV28 to TRBJ1-2; TRBD1 matches at 10 bases. The V and J ends lost 8 bases and 4 bases, in that order; junction bases with no gene match: 4. Germline CDR1 MDHEN, CDR2 SYDVKM. The CDR3 contains 13 residues. As DNA, the CDR3 is TGTGCCAGCGGAGGACAGGGGGTCTATGGCTACACCTTC. As protein: CASGGQGVYGYTF.

V is TRBV7-9 and J is TRBJ1-1; 7 positions agree with TRBD1. CDR3 length equals 14 residues. Germline V gene lookup returns CDR1 SEHNR and CDR2 FQNEAQ (reference sequence). V lost 4 bases to trimming and J lost 4 bases; unmatched junction nucleotides: 6. CDR3 region: CASSSQGTATEAFF. As DNA, the CDR3 is TGTGCCAGCAGCTCCCAAGGGACAGCCACTGAAGCTTTCTTT.

This clonotype turned up a few times. V gene TRBV28 combines with J gene TRBJ1-1, with D tentatively TRBD1 (6 bases). Germline V CDR1 and CDR2: MDHEN, SYDVKM. Trimming shortened V by 6 bases and J by 6 bases, and 14 bases separated the two germline ends. The CDR3 totals 13 residues. The CDR3 nucleotides read TGTGCCAGCAGAGCTACAGGGCTTCCTGAAGCTTTCTTT. Protein sequence: CASRATGLPEAFF.

This clonotype has at least ten counts. The rearrangement links TRBV14 to TRBJ2-3, with D unresolved. Between the trimmed V and J ends, which lost 1 base and 0 bases, there was a span of 11 bases. Germline V gene lookup returns CDR1 SGHDN and CDR2 FVKESK. The CDR3 is 16 amino acids. CDR3 DNA: TGTGCCAGCAGCCAAGGTTGGGATTTTAGCACAGATACGCAGTATTTT. Protein product: CASSQGWDFSTDTQYF.

With regard to this clonotype: This sequence may be a read error, since a much larger clone differs from it by one base. The J gene is TRBJ1-1, the V gene TRBV19; no reliable D call. The CDR3 is 11 residues long. The germline gives CDR1 LNHDA, CDR2 SQIVND (reference sequence). The CDR3 here is CTSSIGTEAFF. In DNA, the CDR3 is TGTACCAGTAGTATTGGGACTGAAGCTTTCTTT.

This clonotype was seen repeatedly, ten times or more. The V and J genes are TRBV12-3 or TRBV12-4 and TRBJ2-3; TRBD1 matches 7 bases. The CDR3 sequence is 15 residues long. J was trimmed by 4 bases and V by 3 bases; bases with no gene match: 7. The CDR3 is CASSLDNRGSDTQYF. The CDR3, as DNA: TGTGCCAGCAGTTTGGATAACAGGGGTTCAGATACGCAGTATTTT.

This clonotype was counted only a few times. Here the CDR3 DNA reads TGTGCCAGCAGTCTACCGGGGCCACAACAAGAGACCCAGTACTTC. This gives the protein CASSLPGPQQETQYF. The chain employs TRBV28 and TRBJ2-5, with D tentatively TRBD1 or TRBD2 (5 bases each). Germline V gene lookup returns CDR1 MDHEN and CDR2 SYDVKM. There are 15 residues in the CDR3. Trimming removed 5 bases from V and 2 bases from J, with 15 bases in between.

This clonotype has more than one count but fewer than ten. The CDR3 sequence: CASSSRRQGGEKLFF. CDR3 sequence (DNA): TGTGCCAGCAGTTCCCGACGACAGGGCGGTGAAAAACTGTTTTTT. V and J are TRBV28 and TRBJ1-4; TRBD1 matches 7 bases. The CDR3 runs to 15 residues. V trimming: 4 bases; J trimming: 7 bases; junction bases outside the gene matches: 9. Germline values: CDR1 MDHEN, CDR2 SYDVKM.

The rearrangement links TRBV30 to TRBJ1-1; D might be TRBD1 (5 bases). This CDR3 has 12 amino acids. Deletions cut 6 bases from V and 1 base from J, with 9 bases between. Germline V gives CDR1 GTSNPN, CDR2 SVGIG (reference sequence). In DNA form, the CDR3 reads TGTGCCTGCTATACAGGGAACACTGAAGCTTTCTTT. Translating it yields CACYTGNTEAFF.

This clonotype has at least ten counts. The chain couples TRBV5-5 to TRBJ2-4; 9 bases fit TRBD2. Germline trimming cut 5 bases from V and 8 bases from J; bases unmatched to any gene: 17. CDR1 and CDR2 (germline): SGHKS, YYEKEE (reference sequence). The CDR3 extends over 17 amino acids. The CDR3 loop reads CASRPVRGGRARDIQYF. The CDR3 DNA reads TGTGCCAGCAGGCCCGTGCGGGGCGGGAGGGCAAGGGACATTCAGTACTTC.

This clonotype appeared many times. The J gene is TRBJ2-1, the V gene TRBV14, with 11 bases that match TRBD2. Trimming cost V 4 bases and J 5 bases; bases outside gene matches: 4. Germline V gene data show CDR1 as SGHDN and CDR2 as FVKESK. This CDR3 contains 15 residues. CDR3 sequence (DNA): TGTGCCAGCAGCCCGCTAGCGGGGGGAGACAATGAGCAGTTCTTC. It codes for CASSPLAGGDNEQFF.

Many counts were recorded for this clonotype. The J gene is TRBJ2-7, the V gene TRBV7-8, with D possibly being TRBD2 (6 bases). With 1 base removed from V and 5 bases from J, the gap between germline ends came to 15 bases. The CDR3 is made up of 15 amino acids. Germline lookup yields CDR1 SGHVS and CDR2 FQNEAQ. CDR3 DNA: TGTGCCAGCAGCTTAGGCGGGGCTCCACAGGACGAGCAGTACTTC. It encodes CASSLGGAPQDEQYF.

For this clonotype: A single base separates this from a much larger clone, so it may be a read error. The rearrangement uses TRBV7-2 and TRBJ2-7, with D unresolved. Germline assignment: CDR1 SGHTA and CDR2 FQGNSA. There are 15 residues in the CDR3. CDR3 protein: CANSTEAGGPYEQYF. The CDR3 nucleotides are TGTGCCAACAGCACCGAGGCAGGCGGCCCCTACGAGCAGTACTTC.

The chain recombines TRBV7-4 with TRBJ2-5; TRBD1 aligns across 7 bases. The CDR3 is made up of 17 amino acids. Looked up from germline, CDR1 is SGHVT and CDR2 is SQSDAQ. V shed 3 bases, J shed 7 bases, and the junction held 17 bases outside the gene matches. The CDR3 DNA sequence: TGTGCCAGCAGCTTTTGGCAGACAGGGCCAACTTGGGGGACCCAGTACTTC. Protein product: CASSFWQTGPTWGTQYF.

The chain has TRBV18 and TRBJ2-1; TRBD2 agrees at 11 bases. V lost 6 bases and J lost 6; bases outside the gene matches: 4. Per germline, CDR1 KGHSH and CDR2 LQKENI. CDR3 length: 14 amino acids. As DNA, the CDR3 is TGTGCCAGCTCGAAGACTAGCGGGGTCAATGAGCAGTTCTTC. Residues: CASSKTSGVNEQFF.

This clonotype turned up a few times. This chain uses TRBV30 with TRBJ1-5, with 9 positions matching TRBD1. Germline CDR1 and CDR2: GTSNPN and SVGIG (reference sequence). This CDR3 region has 14 residues. The trim removed 3 bases at V and 7 bases at J, leaving 7 bases unmatched. This CDR3 is CAWSETGGRQPQHF. In DNA, the CDR3 is TGTGCCTGGAGCGAGACAGGGGGGCGGCAGCCCCAGCATTTT.

In this sample, this clonotype turned up many times. The chain combines TRBV15 with TRBJ1-5; TRBD1 is a possible D gene (6 bases). Trimming took 6 bases from V and 3 from J, leaving 21 bases between them. This CDR3 has 17 amino acids. Looked up from germline, CDR1 is LNHNV and CDR2 is YYDKDF (reference sequence). The CDR3: CATSTLGGRVPNQPQHF. CDR3 coding DNA: TGTGCCACCAGTACCCTCGGGGGCAGGGTCCCCAATCAGCCCCAGCATTTT.

This clonotype was seen repeatedly, ten times or more. V and J are TRBV6-6 and TRBJ2-3; D not resolved. The length of the CDR3 is 16 residues. V was pared by 0 bases and J by 2 bases, with 12 bases between. Germline CDR1 reads MNHNY; CDR2 reads SVGAGI (reference sequence). The CDR3 sequence: CASSYSMDGYTDTQYF. The CDR3 region has the DNA TGTGCCAGCAGTTACTCTATGGACGGCTACACAGATACGCAGTATTTT.

This clonotype was counted at least ten times. The chain is built from TRBV14 and TRBJ1-4, with D possibly being TRBD1 (5 bases). The V and J ends lost 6 bases and 5 bases respectively, with 10 bases between them. Germline V CDR1 and CDR2: SGHDN, FVKESK. There are 13 residues in the CDR3. The CDR3 sequence is CASSRDQNEKLFF. CDR3 bases: TGTGCCAGCAGTAGGGACCAAAATGAAAAACTGTTTTTT. The full variable domain, with the rest looked up from reference TRBV14 and TRBJ1-4, is EAGVTQFPSHSVIEKGQTVTLRCDPISGHDNLYWYRRVMGKEIKFLLHFVKESKQDESGMPNNRFLAERTGGTYSTLKVQPAELEDSGVYFCASSRDQNEKLFFGSGTQLSVL.

Points on this clonotype: It may be a read error: a sequence one base away is much more abundant. The chain has TRBV6-2 or TRBV6-3 and TRBJ2-3; TRBD2 matches 7 bases. V shed 6 bases and J 1 base; nucleotides not matched to a gene: 1. Germline V gene lookup returns CDR1 MNHEY and CDR2 SVGEGT. The CDR3 length is 13 residues. The CDR3 DNA is TGTGCCAGCAGAAGCGGGGGCACAGATACGCAGTATTTT. As protein: CASRSGGTDTQYF.

This clonotype was seen at least ten times. V gene TRBV7-6 combines with J gene TRBJ2-2, with 7 bases fitting TRBD2. Germline V gene lookup returns CDR1 SGHVS and CDR2 FNYEAQ. V shed 1 base and J 5 bases; nucleotides not matched to a gene: 7. There are 16 residues in the CDR3. CDR3 sequence reads: CASSLGAGVKTGELFF. The CDR3 nucleotides read TGTGCCAGCAGCTTAGGCGCGGGAGTTAAGACCGGGGAGCTGTTTTTT.

This clonotype was observed at least ten times. The V call is TRBV7-8, the J call TRBJ2-2, with D perhaps TRBD2 (6 bases). V gave up 5 bases and J gave up 4 bases, with 14 bases separating them. Germline V CDR1 and CDR2: SGHVS, FQNEAQ. The length of the CDR3 is 15 residues. Here the CDR3 DNA reads TGTGCCAGCAGCCTCCGTTCGGGGGTCACCGGGGAGCTGTTTTTT. Translation: CASSLRSGVTGELFF.